What follows are 16 T cell receptor beta chains derived from one specimen sequenced in a study of cytomegalovirus exposure and HLA in healthy donors. Clones were read by immunoSEQ multiplex PCR, and TCRdb kept only the in-frame ones, dropping some. The data contain tens of thousands of clones, roughly nine tenths of them singletons. The sample taken for sequencing was PBMCs. These TCRs come from a woman younger than 45 in good health and CMV-seronegative.

This sequence joins TRBV29-1 and TRBJ1-2, with 7 bases aligning to TRBD1. With V trimmed by 6 bases and J by 4 bases, 17 bases remained unmatched. Germline loops: CDR1 SQVTM, CDR2 ANQGSEA. The CDR3 spans 16 residues. CDR3 in DNA: TGCAGCGTGGACATCCCCCCGGACAGGACAATCTATGGCTACACCTTC. Protein sequence: CSVDIPPDRTIYGYTF.

This sequence joins TRBV5-1 and TRBJ2-2; tentatively, D is TRBD1 (5 bases). The germline V gene encodes CDR1 SGHRS and CDR2 YFSETQ. The V gene lost 6 bases and the J gene lost 4 bases, with 10 bases spanning the gap. The CDR3 length is 13 residues. The CDR3 region is CASTQGATGELFF. For the CDR3, the DNA is TGCGCCAGCACCCAGGGTGCCACCGGGGAGCTGTTTTTT.

This clone was seen more than once but under ten times. The gene calls are TRBV30 and TRBJ1-1, with 12 bases matching TRBD1. V lost 5 bases, J lost 8 bases, and 0 bases stayed unmatched. Germline V lookup: CDR1 GTSNPN, CDR2 SVGIG (reference sequence). The CDR3 totals 11 residues. The CDR3 sequence is CAWGTGGEAFF. The CDR3 region has the DNA TGTGCCTGGGGGACAGGGGGCGAAGCTTTCTTT. The entire variable domain, with the rest obtained from reference TRBV30 and TRBJ1-1, is as follows: SQTIHQWPATLVQPVGSPLSLECTVEGTSNPNLYWYRQAAGRGLQLLFYSVGIGQISSEVPQNLSASRPQDRQFILSSKKLLLSDSGFYLCAWGTGGEAFFGQGTRLTVV.

V usage is TRBV28 and J usage is TRBJ2-2, with 8 bases aligning to TRBD1. This CDR3 is built from 15 residues. V lost 10 bases, J lost 1 base, and 8 bases stayed unmatched. Germline V gene sequence: CDR1 MDHEN, CDR2 SYDVKM. The CDR3: CATQRGTGNTGELFF. As DNA, the CDR3 is TGTGCCACCCAAAGGGGGACAGGGAACACCGGGGAGCTGTTTTTT.

The genes are TRBV7-9 and TRBJ1-4, with 9 bases that match TRBD1. There are 14 residues in the CDR3. The J segment lost 7 bases and the V segment lost 4 bases, leaving 4 bases of the junction unmatched. The germline V gene encodes CDR1 SEHNR and CDR2 FQNEAQ (reference sequence). The CDR3 sequence is CASSWGQGPEKLFF. The DNA for the CDR3 is TGTGCCAGCAGCTGGGGACAGGGACCTGAAAAACTGTTTTTT.

This clone was recorded once. The chain recombines TRBV30 with TRBJ1-4; TRBD1 aligns across 7 bases. Germline CDR1 reads GTSNPN; CDR2 reads SVGIG (reference sequence). This CDR3 is 13 amino acids long. J lost 7 bases, V lost 7 bases, and 9 bases had no gene match. The chain's CDR3 is CASKTGPAEKLFF. In nucleotides, the CDR3 is TGTGCCTCCAAGACAGGGCCGGCTGAAAAACTGTTTTTT.

The chain couples TRBV18 to TRBJ2-1; D unclear. This CDR3 comprises 15 residues. V was shortened by 5 bases and J by 0 bases, with 11 bases between the two germline ends. From germline, CDR1 is KGHSH and CDR2 LQKENI. The CDR3 bases are TGTGCCAGCTCATTGATCGAGAGCTCCTACAATGAGCAGTTCTTC. Amino acids: CASSLIESSYNEQFF. Variable domain in full (rest from reference TRBV18 and TRBJ2-1): NAGVMQNPRHLVRRRGQEARLRCSPMKGHSHVYWYRQLPEEGLKFMVYLQKENIIDESGMPKERFSAEFPKEGPSILRIQQVVRGDSAAYFCASSLIESSYNEQFFGPGTRLTVL.

This chain joins TRBV13 and TRBJ2-2; D may be TRBD2 (5 bases). The CDR3 covers 14 residues. Germline lookup yields CDR1 PRHDT and CDR2 FYEKMQ (reference sequence). V dropped 0 bases and J dropped 5 bases, with 7 bases sitting between them. The CDR3 region is CASSLGGGTGELFF. CDR3 sequence (DNA): TGTGCCAGCAGCTTAGGCGGAGGAACCGGGGAGCTGTTTTTT.

This rearrangement joins TRBV19 to TRBJ2-5; 7 nucleotides agree with TRBD1. Germline CDR1 is LNHDA and CDR2 is SQIVND (reference sequence). Trimming removed 5 bases from V and 2 bases from J; junction bases left unmatched: 8. There are 15 residues in the CDR3. For the CDR3, the DNA is TGTGCCAGTAGTTTGAGACAGGGTGGACAAGAGACCCAGTACTTC. The encoded protein is CASSLRQGGQETQYF.

V usage is TRBV4-1 and J usage is TRBJ2-2, with 9 bases identical to TRBD1. CDR1 and CDR2 from the germline V gene are MGHRA and YSYEKL. V shed 4 bases and J 4 bases; nucleotides not matched to a gene: 22. CDR3 size: 21 residues. CDR3 coding DNA: TGCGCCAGCAGCCTGAAATCCCTGAGTATTGAACAGGGGGCTTCCACCGGGGAGCTGTTTTTT. Its translation: CASSLKSLSIEQGASTGELFF.

The chain carries TRBV30 and TRBJ1-4; 7 bases match TRBD1. Per the germline V gene, CDR1 is GTSNPN and CDR2 is SVGIG (reference sequence). Trimming at V came to 8 bases and at J to 3 bases, leaving 3 bases not matched to a gene. The CDR3 sequence is 12 residues long. The CDR3 protein is CARGLSNEKLFF. CDR3 bases: TGTGCCAGGGGGCTTTCTAATGAAAAACTGTTTTTT.

This clone was seen only a few times. The chain is built from TRBV4-2 and TRBJ2-7; TRBD2 agrees at 12 bases. The V gene's germline CDR1 is LGHNA and CDR2 YNFKEQ. Trimming cost V 1 base and J 5 bases; bases outside gene matches: 3. The CDR3 runs 15 residues. The CDR3 DNA reads as TGTGCCAGCAGCCAAGGACTAGCGGGAGTCCACGAGCAGTACTTC. It encodes CASSQGLAGVHEQYF.

This rearrangement joins TRBV5-1 to TRBJ1-2; D might be TRBD1 (5 bases). In germline, CDR1 is SGHRS, CDR2 YFSETQ. V dropped 0 bases and J dropped 6 bases, with 18 bases sitting between them. The CDR3 is 16 amino acids. CDR3 residues: CASSLEGGKGTDGYTF. CDR3 in DNA: TGCGCCAGCAGCTTGGAGGGCGGGAAGGGGACTGATGGCTACACCTTC. The complete variable domain, with remaining parts taken from reference TRBV5-1 and TRBJ1-2, reads KAGVTQTPRYLIKTRGQQVTLSCSPISGHRSVSWYQQTPGQGLQFLFEYFSETQRNKGNFPGRFSGRQFSNSRSEMNVSTLELGDSALYLCASSLEGGKGTDGYTFGSGTRLTVV.

The chain recombines TRBV7-9 with TRBJ1-4, with D unclear. The CDR3 loop spans 15 amino acids. The V gene's germline CDR1 is SEHNR and CDR2 FQNEAQ (reference sequence). V lost 5 bases and J lost 7, with 17 bases in between. CDR3 nucleotides: TGTGCCAGCAGCCCTTCCCGGGGTTGGGGTGAAAAACTGTTTTTT. Translated, it gives CASSPSRGWGEKLFF. Full variable domain (missing parts from reference TRBV7-9 and TRBJ1-4): DTGVSQNPRHKITKRGQNVTFRCDPISEHNRLYWYRQTLGQGPEFLTYFQNEAQLEKSRLLSDRFSAERPKGSFSTLEIQRTEQGDSAMYLCASSPSRGWGEKLFFGSGTQLSVL.

This chain uses TRBV27 with TRBJ2-3, with a tentative D call TRBD2 (6 bases). Germline-derived CDR1 and CDR2 are MNHEY and SMNVEV (reference sequence). This CDR3 has 12 residues. V lost 7 bases, J lost 6 bases, and 11 bases lay in between. CDR3 amino acids: CASMRGGDTQYF. The DNA for the CDR3 is TGTGCCAGCATGCGGGGTGGGGATACGCAGTATTTT.

This rearrangement joins TRBV7-9 to TRBJ1-3; 7 nucleotides agree with TRBD1. The CDR3 is made up of 18 amino acids. Per germline, CDR1 SEHNR and CDR2 FQNEAQ (reference sequence). Trimming removed 4 bases from V and 0 bases from J; junction bases left unmatched: 12. CDR3 amino acids: CASSSPSRQGTSGNTIYF. As DNA, the CDR3 is TGTGCCAGCAGCTCCCCCTCGCGACAGGGCACCTCTGGAAACACCATATATTTT.